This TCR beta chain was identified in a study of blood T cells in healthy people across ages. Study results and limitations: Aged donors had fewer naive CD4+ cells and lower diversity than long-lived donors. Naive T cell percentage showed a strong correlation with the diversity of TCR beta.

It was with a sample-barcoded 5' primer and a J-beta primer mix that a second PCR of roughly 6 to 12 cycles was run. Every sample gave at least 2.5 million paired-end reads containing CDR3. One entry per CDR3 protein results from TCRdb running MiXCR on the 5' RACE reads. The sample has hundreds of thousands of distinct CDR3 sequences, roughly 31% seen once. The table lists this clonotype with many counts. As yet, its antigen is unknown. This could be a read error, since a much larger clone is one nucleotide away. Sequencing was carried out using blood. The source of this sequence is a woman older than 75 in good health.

The DNA of the CDR3 is TGTGCCAGCAACTCTCCGACGGACAATGAGCAGTTCTTC. It codes for CASNSPTDNEQFF. This chain uses TRBV7-3 with TRBJ2-1; unclear D gene. The CDR3 totals 13 residues. Germline values: CDR1 SGHTA, CDR2 FQGTGA. Trimming left V 7 bases short and J 5 bases short, with 12 bases between.